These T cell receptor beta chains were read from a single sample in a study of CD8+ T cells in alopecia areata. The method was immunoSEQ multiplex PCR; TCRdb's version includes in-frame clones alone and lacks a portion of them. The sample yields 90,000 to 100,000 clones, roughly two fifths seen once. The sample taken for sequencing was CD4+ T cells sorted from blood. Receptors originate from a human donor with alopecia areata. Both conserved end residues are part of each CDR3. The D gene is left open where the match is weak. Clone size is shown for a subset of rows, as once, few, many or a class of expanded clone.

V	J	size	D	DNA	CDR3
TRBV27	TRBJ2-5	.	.	TGTGCCAGCAGAAATCAGGGGCTTGGGCAAGAGACCCAGTACTTC	CASRNQGLGQETQYF
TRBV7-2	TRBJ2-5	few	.	TGTGCCAGCACACTAGGGGTGGGGGACTGGGAGACCCAGTACTTC	CASTLGVGDWETQYF
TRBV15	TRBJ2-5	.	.	TGTGCCACCAGCAGAGAGCCGGGCCGCAGGGTAGAGACCCAGTACTTC	CATSREPGRRVETQYF
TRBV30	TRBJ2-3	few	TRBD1	TGTGCCTGGAGGCTAAAACAGGGGTTTGGCACAGATACGCAGTATTTT	CAWRLKQGFGTDTQYF
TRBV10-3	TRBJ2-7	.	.	TGTGCCATCAGTGACCCACAGGGTGGCCCCTACGAGCAGTACTTC	CAISDPQGGPYEQYF
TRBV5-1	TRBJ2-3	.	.	TGCGCCAGCAGCTTGGGACACGCCCAGGGGACAGATACGCAGTATTTT	CASSLGHAQGTDTQYF
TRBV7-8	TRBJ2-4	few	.	TGTGCCAGCAGCCCCCAGGCCAAAAACATTCAGTACTTC	CASSPQAKNIQYF
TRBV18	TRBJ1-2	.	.	TGTGCCAGCTCACCACAGGCCAGTAACTATGGCTACACCTTC	CASSPQASNYGYTF
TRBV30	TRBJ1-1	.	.	TGTGCCTGGAGTGTTTGGACCAACACTGAAGCTTTCTTT	CAWSVWTNTEAFF
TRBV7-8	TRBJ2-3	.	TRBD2	TGTGCCAGCAGCCTTAGGTCAGCGGGGGTCACAGATACGCAGTATTTT	CASSLRSAGVTDTQYF
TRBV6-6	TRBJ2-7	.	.	TGTGCCAGCGGGAAAGGGAAGGATTACGAGCAGTACTTC	CASGKGKDYEQYF
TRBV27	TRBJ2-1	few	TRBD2	TGTGCCAGCAGCCCAACCGAGACTAGCGGGAGGGTCGGTGAGCAGTTCTTC	CASSPTETSGRVGEQFF
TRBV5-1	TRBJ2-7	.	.	TGCGCCAGCAGCACAGGACAGAGCGACTACGAGCAGTACTTC	CASSTGQSDYEQYF
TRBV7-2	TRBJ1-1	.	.	TGTGCCAGCAGCTTATCCGCCGAGAACACTGAAGCTTTCTTT	CASSLSAENTEAFF
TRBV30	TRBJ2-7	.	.	TGTGCCTGGGGCGGTTACGAGCAGTACTTC	CAWGGYEQYF
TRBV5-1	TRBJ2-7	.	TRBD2	TGCGCCAGCAGCTTGGGCGGGAGTAGAGGATCCTACGAGCAGTACTTC	CASSLGGSRGSYEQYF
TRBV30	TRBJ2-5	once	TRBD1	TGTGCCTGGAGGAGGACAGGAGAGACCCAGTACTTC	CAWRRTGETQYF
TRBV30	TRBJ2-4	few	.	TGTGCCTGGGGAATTGAGAAAAACATTCAGTACTTC	CAWGIEKNIQYF
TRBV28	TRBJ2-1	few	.	TGTGCCAGCAGTTTAGCGGGACAGCTCTACAATGAGCAGTTCTTC	CASSLAGQLYNEQFF
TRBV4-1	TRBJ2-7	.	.	TGCGCCAGCAGCCAAGACACCCGAAAAGCCTACGAGCAGTACTTC	CASSQDTRKAYEQYF
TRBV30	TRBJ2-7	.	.	TGTGCTCACGCCCGACAGGGCGGGAATTACGAGCAGTACTTC	CAHARQGGNYEQYF
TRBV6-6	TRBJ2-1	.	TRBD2	TGTGCCAGCACCACACCGGGGGGAATCGGGGACAATGAGCAGTTCTTC	CASTTPGGIGDNEQFF
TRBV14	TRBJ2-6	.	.	TGTGCCAGCAGCCCGACAAGGGGGGCCAACGTCCTGACTTTC	CASSPTRGANVLTF
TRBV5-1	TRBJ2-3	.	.	TGCGCCAGCAGCTTGGTAGGGCAGGGGGGTCTAGATACGCAGTATTTT	CASSLVGQGGLDTQYF